Below, 28 T cell receptor beta chains from the same sample are listed, as sequenced in a study of blood T cell repertoires in COVID-19. Profiled with immunoSEQ multiplex PCR; TCRdb holds only in-frame clones, not every one. The sample yields roughly 230,000 clones, approximately 86% seen once. The sequencing input was peripheral blood. The receptor source for this set is a human donor in a cohort sampled during active COVID-19.

The chain is built from TRBV19 and TRBJ2-3, with TRBD1 matching 8 bases. V gave up 5 bases and J gave up 4 bases; unmatched junction bases: 8. The CDR3 has 15 amino acids. Looked up from germline, CDR1 is LNHDA and CDR2 is SQIVND (reference sequence). CDR3 sequence (DNA): TGTGCCAGTAGTCCCCAGACAGGGGCGTCAGATACGCAGTATTTT. Translation gives CASSPQTGASDTQYF.

V usage is TRBV18 and J usage is TRBJ2-7, with TRBD2 identical over 9 bases. CDR3 length: 15 amino acids. The trim removed 3 bases at V and 2 bases at J, leaving 5 bases unmatched. CDR1 KGHSH and CDR2 LQKENI come from the germline V gene. The CDR3 is CASSPGSGSPYEQYF. The DNA for the CDR3 is TGTGCCAGCTCACCCGGTAGCGGGAGTCCCTACGAGCAGTACTTC.

The chain has TRBV9 and TRBJ2-5, with 11 bases fitting TRBD2. Germline V lookup: CDR1 SGDLS, CDR2 YYNGEE. J lost 2 bases, V lost 4 bases, and 10 bases had no gene match. This CDR3 spans 17 amino acids. CDR3 DNA sequence: TGTGCCAGCAGCCTCACCCCGGGACTAGCGGTTCAAGAGACCCAGTACTTC. Protein product: CASSLTPGLAVQETQYF.

The chain recombines TRBV3-1 (or the pseudogene TRBV3-2) with TRBJ1-1; D remains unclear. Germline CDR1 and CDR2: LGHDT and YNNKEL (reference sequence). The CDR3 loop spans 13 amino acids. Trimming shortened V by 4 bases and J by 0 bases, and 6 bases separated the two germline ends. The CDR3 here is CASSLNLNTEAFF. The CDR3 DNA is TGTGCCAGCAGCCTTAACTTGAACACTGAAGCTTTCTTT.

The chain combines TRBV15 with TRBJ1-1; 8 bases are a match to TRBD1. This CDR3 is built from 19 residues. Trimming removed 0 bases from V and 1 base from J; junction bases left unmatched: 13. CDR1 LNHNV and CDR2 YYDKDF come from the germline V gene (reference sequence). This CDR3 is CATSRDLGQVSSWNTEAFF. In DNA form, the CDR3 reads TGTGCCACCAGCAGAGATCTGGGACAGGTTTCTTCCTGGAACACTGAAGCTTTCTTT.

The chain couples TRBV18 to TRBJ1-2, with D possibly being TRBD1 (5 bases). V was shortened by 3 bases and J by 6 bases, with 11 bases between the two germline ends. The CDR3 consists of 13 residues. Germline CDR1 is KGHSH and CDR2 is LQKENI. Written as DNA, the CDR3 is TGTGCCAGCTCACCGGCCCCGGGGGATGGCTACACCTTC. It encodes CASSPAPGDGYTF.

The chain combines TRBV7-9 with TRBJ2-7, with D tentatively TRBD1 (6 bases). With 4 bases removed from V and 2 bases from J, the gap between germline ends came to 9 bases. The CDR3 totals 13 residues. Looked up from germline, CDR1 is SEHNR and CDR2 is FQNEAQ (reference sequence). CDR3 sequence: CASSSGQTYEQYF. Written as DNA, the CDR3 is TGTGCCAGCAGCTCCGGACAGACCTACGAGCAGTACTTC.

The genes are TRBV2 and TRBJ2-5; 7 nucleotides align to TRBD1. This CDR3 contains 15 residues. Looked up from germline, CDR1 is SNHLY and CDR2 is FYNNEI. Losses at the gene ends were 5 bases for V and 4 bases for J; bases not matched to a gene: 10. This chain's CDR3 is CASSRGTERRETQYF. The CDR3 DNA reads as TGTGCCAGCAGTAGGGGGACAGAGCGTCGAGAGACCCAGTACTTC.

V and J are TRBV2 and TRBJ1-6; maybe TRBD1 (5 bases). The CDR3 consists of 17 residues. Deletions cut 1 base from V and 7 bases from J, with 17 bases between. The germline V gene has CDR1 SNHLY and CDR2 FYNNEI. The CDR3 DNA reads TGTGCCAGCAGTGAAGGGCCTCTGGGGCGGGGAAATTCACCCCTCCACTTT. It codes for CASSEGPLGRGNSPLHF.

Comments on this clone: In the same sample, other DNA sequences code for this CDR3. The chain is built from TRBV19 and TRBJ2-1, with D possibly being TRBD2 (6 bases). CDR1 LNHDA and CDR2 SQIVND come from the germline V gene (reference sequence). The CDR3 loop spans 14 amino acids. V lost 6 bases and J 3 bases, leaving 12 bases between the germline ends. CDR3 in amino acids: CASSSGRDYNEQFF. The CDR3 nucleotides read TGTGCCAGTAGCTCCGGGAGAGACTACAATGAGCAGTTCTTC.

This clone was seen a few times. The chain has TRBV5-1 and TRBJ2-2; D may be TRBD2 (5 bases). Trimming shortened V by 5 bases and J by 1 base, and 12 bases separated the two germline ends. CDR1 is SGHRS, CDR2 YFSETQ, per germline. This CDR3 has 15 residues. The CDR3 DNA reads as TGCGCCAGCAGTTCGGACTCCGAGAACACCGGGGAGCTGTTTTTT. Its protein product is CASSSDSENTGELFF.

This clone occurred a few times. V gene TRBV18 combines with J gene TRBJ1-1, with D possibly matching TRBD1 (6 bases). Germline CDR1 and CDR2: KGHSH and LQKENI. Trimming left V 5 bases short and J 4 bases short, with 17 bases between. The CDR3 is 15 amino acids. CDR3 nucleotides: TGTGCCAGCTCATCCTGGACAGTCCGATCCACTGAAGCTTTCTTT. Residues: CASSSWTVRSTEAFF.

The chain carries TRBV6-6 and TRBJ1-2, with TRBD1 as a possible D gene (5 bases). In germline, CDR1 is MNHNY, CDR2 SVGAGI (reference sequence). Trimming stripped 0 bases from V and 4 bases from J, with 12 bases between. The CDR3 spans 15 residues. CDR3 coding DNA: TGTGCCAGCAGTTACTCGAAAGGGGAAGGCTATGGCTACACCTTC. Translated, it gives CASSYSKGEGYGYTF.

The rearrangement joins TRBV5-4 to TRBJ2-5; D not certain. Per germline, CDR1 SGHNT and CDR2 YYREEE (reference sequence). The CDR3 is made up of 13 amino acids. With 0 bases removed from V and 4 bases from J, the gap between germline ends came to 7 bases. The CDR3 reads CASSLVGGETQYF. CDR3 in DNA: TGTGCCAGCAGCTTGGTAGGCGGAGAGACCCAGTACTTC.

This chain connects TRBV6-2 or TRBV6-3 to TRBJ2-6; 8 bases line up with TRBD1. Trimming at V came to 5 bases and at J to 8 bases, leaving 5 bases not matched to a gene. CDR1 and CDR2 from the germline V gene are MNHEY and SVGEGT. The CDR3 length is 14 residues. The CDR3 coding sequence is TGTGCCAGCAGTGGAACAGGGGGTACCAACGTCCTGACTTTC. Translating it yields CASSGTGGTNVLTF.

This chain uses TRBV5-4 with TRBJ2-3, with TRBD2 matching 9 bases. This CDR3 has 18 residues. Germline CDR1 is SGHNT and CDR2 is YYREEE (reference sequence). V trimming: 0 bases; J trimming: 2 bases; junction bases outside the gene matches: 10. This chain's CDR3 is CASSLAVVAGAITDTQYF. DNA of the CDR3: TGTGCCAGCAGCTTGGCGGTGGTAGCGGGGGCCATCACAGATACGCAGTATTTT.

V usage is TRBV6-6 and J usage is TRBJ2-1, with 11 positions matching TRBD2. V trimming: 8 bases; J trimming: 4 bases; junction bases outside the gene matches: 13. The CDR3 has 17 amino acids. The germline CDR1 and CDR2 sequences are MNHNY and SVGAGI (reference sequence). The CDR3 region is CASCLAGGLAGYNEQFF. The CDR3 region has the DNA TGTGCCAGCTGTCTAGCGGGGGGCCTCGCGGGGTACAATGAGCAGTTCTTC.

J is TRBJ2-3 and V is TRBV18, with D unclear. V lost 2 bases to trimming and J lost 6 bases, with 12 bases between them. The CDR3 loop spans 14 amino acids. Germline assignment: CDR1 KGHSH and CDR2 LQKENI. CDR3 sequence (DNA): TGTGCCAGCTCACCAAGTCAGGTGCAGGATACGCAGTATTTT. Its translation is CASSPSQVQDTQYF. Complete variable domain (other parts from reference TRBV18 and TRBJ2-3): NAGVMQNPRHLVRRRGQEARLRCSPMKGHSHVYWYRQLPEEGLKFMVYLQKENIIDESGMPKERFSAEFPKEGPSILRIQQVVRGDSAAYFCASSPSQVQDTQYFGPGTRLTVL.

The rearrangement links TRBV24-1 to TRBJ1-5; D is unclear. Germline V gene sequence: CDR1 KGHDR, CDR2 SFDVKD. V lost 3 bases, J lost 4 bases, and 12 bases lay in between. This CDR3 contains 15 residues. CDR3 DNA: TGTGCCACCAGTGATGACCGGGTTCGTAATCAGCCCCAGCATTTT. Translated, it gives CATSDDRVRNQPQHF.

In this sample, this clone turned up a few times. This chain joins TRBV4-1 and TRBJ2-7, with D perhaps TRBD2 (5 bases). Per the germline V gene, CDR1 is MGHRA and CDR2 is YSYEKL. The V end was cut by 8 bases, the J end by 7 bases, with 24 bases between. The CDR3 extends over 15 amino acids. CDR3 protein: CASAPSRDSIWEQYF. In DNA, the CDR3 is TGCGCCAGCGCTCCCTCCCGGGATAGCATTTGGGAGCAGTACTTC.

This sequence joins TRBV6-4 and TRBJ2-3, with D uncertain. The germline gives CDR1 MRHNA, CDR2 SNTAGT. CDR3 length: 12 amino acids. Between the trimmed V and J ends, which lost 4 bases and 6 bases, there was a span of 8 bases. The CDR3 DNA reads as TGTGCCAGCAGTGGTCTAGAGGATACGCAGTATTTT. Translated: CASSGLEDTQYF.

V and J are TRBV28 and TRBJ2-3; 10 nucleotides match TRBD2. V was pared by 6 bases and J by 4 bases, with 7 bases of the junction left unmatched. Germline V lookup: CDR1 MDHEN, CDR2 SYDVKM. CDR3 length: 15 residues. CDR3 DNA: TGTGCCAGCAGCCCTCTAGCGGGAGAGTCAGATACGCAGTATTTT. Its protein is CASSPLAGESDTQYF.

This rearrangement joins TRBV28 to TRBJ1-1; perhaps TRBD1 as D (5 bases). V dropped 4 bases and J dropped 8 bases, with 17 bases sitting between them. From germline, CDR1 is MDHEN and CDR2 SYDVKM. The CDR3 runs 14 residues. CDR3 region: CASSSNRDSVEAFF. The CDR3 nucleotides read TGTGCCAGCAGTTCAAACCGGGACTCGGTCGAAGCTTTCTTT.

On this clone itself: One end of the junction varies from germline; a read error may be responsible. This chain links TRBV6-5 with TRBJ2-1, with 8 bases fitting TRBD2. The germline V gene has CDR1 MNHEY and CDR2 SVGAGI. The CDR3 consists of 13 residues. CDR3 protein: CASMRSGSVEKFF. The CDR3 DNA sequence: TGTGCCAGCATGAGAAGCGGGAGTGTTGAGAAGTTCTTC.

The V gene is TRBV5-1, the J gene TRBJ1-2, with no clear D. The ends were cut back, 2 bases at V and 6 bases at J, with 11 bases in the middle. The CDR3 has 13 residues. Germline V lookup: CDR1 SGHRS, CDR2 YFSETQ. The CDR3 region has the DNA TGCGCCAGCAGCTTAACAGATGCCAATGGCTACACCTTC. Protein sequence: CASSLTDANGYTF. Complete variable domain (other parts from reference TRBV5-1 and TRBJ1-2): KAGVTQTPRYLIKTRGQQVTLSCSPISGHRSVSWYQQTPGQGLQFLFEYFSETQRNKGNFPGRFSGRQFSNSRSEMNVSTLELGDSALYLCASSLTDANGYTFGSGTRLTVV.

The V call is TRBV27, the J call TRBJ2-7; possible D gene TRBD2, 7 bases. The CDR3 has 16 residues. Germline-derived CDR1 and CDR2 are MNHEY and SMNVEV (reference sequence). V lost 8 bases and J lost 3, with 23 bases in between. The CDR3 sequence: CASYPGGSGVIYEQYF. CDR3 sequence (DNA): TGTGCCAGCTACCCCGGGGGGTCAGGGGTAATCTACGAGCAGTACTTC.

The chain employs TRBV12-5 and TRBJ2-1; D is undetermined. CDR1 and CDR2 (germline): LGHNT, FRNRAP. There are 14 residues in the CDR3. V gave up 7 bases and J gave up 0 bases, with 10 bases separating them. The CDR3 DNA reads as TGTGCTAGTGCCCCGCCTAACTCCTACAATGAGCAGTTCTTC. Translation gives CASAPPNSYNEQFF.

For this clone: The junction shows a germline mismatch at one end, possibly a read error. The chain has TRBV10-3 and TRBJ2-3; 10 bases agree with TRBD2. Germline values: CDR1 ENHRY, CDR2 SYGVKD. CDR3 length equals 14 residues. The CDR3 nucleotides are TGTGCCATGAGTGAGCGGGAGGGTTCAGATACGCAGTATTTT. Amino acid sequence: CAMSEREGSDTQYF.